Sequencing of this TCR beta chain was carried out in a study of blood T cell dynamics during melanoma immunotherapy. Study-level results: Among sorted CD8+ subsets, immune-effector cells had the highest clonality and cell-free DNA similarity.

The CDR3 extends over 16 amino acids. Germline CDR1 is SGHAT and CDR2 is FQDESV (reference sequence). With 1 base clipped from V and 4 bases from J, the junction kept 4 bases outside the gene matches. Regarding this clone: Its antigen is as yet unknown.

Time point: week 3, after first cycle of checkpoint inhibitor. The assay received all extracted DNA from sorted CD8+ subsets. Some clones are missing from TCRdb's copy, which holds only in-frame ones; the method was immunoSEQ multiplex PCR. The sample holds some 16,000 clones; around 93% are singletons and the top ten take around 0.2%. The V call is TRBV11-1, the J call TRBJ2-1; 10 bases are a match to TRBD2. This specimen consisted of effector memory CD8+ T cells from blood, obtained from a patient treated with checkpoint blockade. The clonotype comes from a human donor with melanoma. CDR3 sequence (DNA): TGTGCCAGCAGCTTAGTCTCTAGCGGGAGTTACAATGAGCAGTTCTTC. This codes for CASSLVSSGSYNEQFF.